The clone carrying this T cell receptor (beta chain) was seen repeatedly, ten times or more. This specimen belongs to a study of T cell repertoires in cytomegalovirus infection. The CDR3 loop spans 14 amino acids. Germline CDR1 and CDR2: SGHVS and FNYEAQ. Trimming cost V 4 bases and J 7 bases; bases outside gene matches: 6. TCRdb re-called the reads through MiXCR, storing one row per CDR3 protein. The sample lists around 270,000 distinct CDR3 sequences, around 9% occurring once. Source material: PBMCs. V usage is TRBV7-6 and J usage is TRBJ2-1; 8 bases agree with TRBD2. This TCR came from a human donor in good health (CMV status not recorded). Some clones in this sample may be carry-over from other donors' samples. The CDR3 region has the DNA TGTGCCAGCAGCTCTACGGGAGGGTGGAATGAGCAGTTCTTC. Residues: CASSSTGGWNEQFF. Filled out from reference TRBV7-6 and TRBJ2-1, the complete variable domain reads GAGVSQSPRYKVTKRGQDVALRCDPISGHVSLYWYRQALGQGPEFLTYFNYEAQQDKSGLPNDRFSAERPEGSISTLTIQRTEQRDSAMYRCASSSTGGWNEQFFGPGTRLTVL.